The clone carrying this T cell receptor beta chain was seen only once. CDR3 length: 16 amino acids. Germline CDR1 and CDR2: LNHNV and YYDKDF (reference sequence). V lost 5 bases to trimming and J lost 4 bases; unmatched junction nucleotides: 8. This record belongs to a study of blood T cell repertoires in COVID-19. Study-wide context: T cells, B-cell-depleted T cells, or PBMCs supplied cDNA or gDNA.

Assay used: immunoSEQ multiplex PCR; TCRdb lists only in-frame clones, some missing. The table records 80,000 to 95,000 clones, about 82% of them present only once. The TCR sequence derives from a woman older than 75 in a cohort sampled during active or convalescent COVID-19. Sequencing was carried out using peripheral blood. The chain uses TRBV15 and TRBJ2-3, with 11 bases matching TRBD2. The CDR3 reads CATSPRLAGRADTQYF. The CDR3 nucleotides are TGTGCCACCAGCCCGCGACTAGCGGGAAGGGCAGATACGCAGTATTTT.